This is a list of T cell receptor beta chains from one sample in a study of blood T cell repertoires in COVID-19. Only in-frame clones appear in the TCRdb table, and some are missing; sequencing was by immunoSEQ multiplex PCR. In the table there are some 120,000 clones, 88% of which are singletons. The specimen sequenced was peripheral blood. These receptors were taken from a man aged 45-65 years with acute or convalescent COVID-19. Both conserved end residues are part of each CDR3. Each record gives: J gene, clone size, V gene, CDR3 length, D gene, CDR3 protein, CDR3 DNA. A D gene is named only where the DNA matches it firmly. Rows may omit the clone size; those that give it use once, few, many or a size class.

j_gene: TRBJ2-7; abundance: .; v_gene: TRBV11-2; len: 12; d_gene: .; CDR3aa: CASSPRSGEQYF; CDR3nt: TGTGCCAGCAGCCCTCGGTCGGGCGAGCAGTACTTC
j_gene: TRBJ2-3; abundance: .; v_gene: TRBV15; len: 13; d_gene: .; CDR3aa: CATSRAGEDTQYF; CDR3nt: TGTGCCACCAGCAGGGCAGGGGAGGATACGCAGTATTTT
j_gene: TRBJ1-2; abundance: .; v_gene: TRBV6-1; len: 12; d_gene: .; CDR3aa: CASSERFYGYTF; CDR3nt: TGTGCCAGCAGTGAGAGATTCTATGGCTACACCTTC
j_gene: TRBJ2-1; abundance: .; v_gene: TRBV24-1; len: 19; d_gene: TRBD1; CDR3aa: CATSGGTGGRVSSYNEQFF; CDR3nt: TGTGCCACCAGTGGAGGGACAGGGGGTCGCGTTAGCTCCTACAATGAGCAGTTCTTC
j_gene: TRBJ2-3; abundance: .; v_gene: TRBV5-6; len: 13; d_gene: .; CDR3aa: CASSLYTTDTQYF; CDR3nt: TGTGCCAGCAGCTTGTACACCACAGATACGCAGTATTTT
j_gene: TRBJ1-4; abundance: .; v_gene: TRBV24-1; len: 18; d_gene: .; CDR3aa: CATSHTPWRTLTNEKLFF; CDR3nt: TGTGCCACCAGTCACACCCCATGGAGGACTTTAACTAATGAAAAACTGTTTTTT
j_gene: TRBJ1-2; abundance: .; v_gene: TRBV5-1; len: 14; d_gene: .; CDR3aa: CASRYPGISYGYTF; CDR3nt: TGCGCCAGCAGGTACCCGGGAATCAGCTATGGCTACACCTTC
j_gene: TRBJ1-6; abundance: .; v_gene: TRBV10-3; len: 14; d_gene: .; CDR3aa: CASTPGGSNSPLHF; CDR3nt: TGTGCCAGCACCCCCGGAGGGTCTAATTCACCCCTCCACTTT
j_gene: TRBJ1-1; abundance: .; v_gene: TRBV29-1; len: 13; d_gene: TRBD1; CDR3aa: CSVKGQGYTEAFF; CDR3nt: TGCAGCGTTAAAGGACAGGGGTACACTGAAGCTTTCTTT
j_gene: TRBJ2-6; abundance: .; v_gene: TRBV18; len: 14; d_gene: .; CDR3aa: CASSPGTGANVLTF; CDR3nt: TGTGCCAGCTCCCCGGGAACTGGGGCCAACGTCCTGACTTTC
j_gene: TRBJ2-3; abundance: once; v_gene: TRBV11-3; len: 16; d_gene: .; CDR3aa: CASSFGSGDSTDTQYF; CDR3nt: TGTGCCAGCAGCTTCGGGTCAGGGGACAGCACAGATACGCAGTATTTT
j_gene: TRBJ1-5; abundance: .; v_gene: TRBV7-2; len: 15; d_gene: TRBD1; CDR3aa: CASSPGQGKGQPQHF; CDR3nt: TGTGCCAGCAGCCCCGGACAGGGGAAAGGGCAGCCCCAGCATTTT
j_gene: TRBJ1-5; abundance: .; v_gene: TRBV30; len: 20; d_gene: .; CDR3aa: CAWSTKGLGIRSYSNQPQHF; CDR3nt: TGTGCCTGGAGTACCAAGGGGTTGGGCATCCGCTCATATAGCAATCAGCCCCAGCATTTT
j_gene: TRBJ2-3; abundance: .; v_gene: TRBV4-3; len: 18; d_gene: TRBD2; CDR3aa: CASSQPSGRNPSTDTQYF; CDR3nt: TGCGCCAGCAGCCAACCTAGCGGGCGGAATCCTAGCACAGATACGCAGTATTTT
j_gene: TRBJ1-5; abundance: once; v_gene: TRBV15; len: 16; d_gene: .; CDR3aa: CATSRDGGERGGPQHF; CDR3nt: TGTGCCACCAGCAGAGATGGGGGAGAGAGGGGAGGGCCCCAGCATTTT
j_gene: TRBJ1-4; abundance: .; v_gene: TRBV7-2; len: 19; d_gene: .; CDR3aa: CASSLRTVPMAGTNEKLFF; CDR3nt: TGTGCCAGCAGCTTACGGACAGTCCCCATGGCCGGGACTAATGAAAAACTGTTTTTT
j_gene: TRBJ2-5; abundance: once; v_gene: TRBV5-1; len: 17; d_gene: TRBD2; CDR3aa: CASSLGLAGGGEETQYF; CDR3nt: TGCGCCAGCAGCCTAGGACTAGCGGGAGGAGGTGAGGAGACCCAGTACTTC
j_gene: TRBJ2-2; abundance: few; v_gene: TRBV4-3; len: 14; d_gene: .; CDR3aa: CASSPSPGNWELFF; CDR3nt: TGCGCCAGCAGCCCATCACCGGGGAACTGGGAGCTGTTTTTT
j_gene: TRBJ1-6; abundance: .; v_gene: TRBV7-2; len: 15; d_gene: TRBD1; CDR3aa: CASSLIATGGLTLHF; CDR3nt: TGTGCCAGCAGCTTAATAGCTACAGGGGGCTTAACCCTCCACTTT
j_gene: TRBJ1-3; abundance: .; v_gene: TRBV10-3; len: 14; d_gene: TRBD1; CDR3aa: CAIQDRNSGNTIYF; CDR3nt: TGTGCCATTCAGGACAGGAACTCTGGAAACACCATATATTTT